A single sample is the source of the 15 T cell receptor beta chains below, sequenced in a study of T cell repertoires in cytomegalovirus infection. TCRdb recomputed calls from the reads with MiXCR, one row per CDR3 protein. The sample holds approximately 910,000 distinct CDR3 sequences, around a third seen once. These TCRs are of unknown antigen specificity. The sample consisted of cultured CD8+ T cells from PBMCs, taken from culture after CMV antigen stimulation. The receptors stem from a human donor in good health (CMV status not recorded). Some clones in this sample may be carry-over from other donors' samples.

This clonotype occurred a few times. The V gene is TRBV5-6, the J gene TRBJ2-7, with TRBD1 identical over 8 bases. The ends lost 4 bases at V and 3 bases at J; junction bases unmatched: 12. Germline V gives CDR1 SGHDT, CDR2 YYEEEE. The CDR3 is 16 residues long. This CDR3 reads CASSTRTGYPIYEQYV. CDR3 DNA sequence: TGTGCCAGCAGCACCAGGACAGGGTACCCCATCTACGAGCAGTACGTC.

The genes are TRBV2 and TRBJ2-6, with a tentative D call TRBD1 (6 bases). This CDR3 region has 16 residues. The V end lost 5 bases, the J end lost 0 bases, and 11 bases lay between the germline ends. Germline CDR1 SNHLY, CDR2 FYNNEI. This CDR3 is CASSLDSDSGANVLTF. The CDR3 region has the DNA TGTGCCAGCAGTTTGGACAGCGACTCTGGGGCCAACGTCCTGACTTTC. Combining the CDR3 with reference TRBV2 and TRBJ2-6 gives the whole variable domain EPEVTQTPSHQVTQMGQEVILRCVPISNHLYFYWYRQILGQKVEFLVSFYNNEISEKSEIFDDQFSVERPDGSNFTLKIRSTKLEDSAMYFCASSLDSDSGANVLTFGAGSRLTVL.

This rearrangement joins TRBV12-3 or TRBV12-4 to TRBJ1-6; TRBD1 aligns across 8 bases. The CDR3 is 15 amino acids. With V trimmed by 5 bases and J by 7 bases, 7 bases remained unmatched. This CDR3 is CASSARGQENSPLHF. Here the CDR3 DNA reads TGTGCCAGCAGTGCCAGGGGGCAAGAAAATTCACCCCTCCACTTT.

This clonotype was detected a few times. CDR3 DNA: TGCGCCAGCAGCCAAGACCCCCTCGCTGCGGACACCATATATTTT. It encodes CASSQDPLAADTIYF. This rearrangement joins TRBV4-1 to TRBJ1-3; D gene uncertain. Germline CDR1 is MGHRA and CDR2 is YSYEKL. V was shortened by 0 bases and J by 8 bases, with 14 bases between the two germline ends. The CDR3 runs to 15 residues.

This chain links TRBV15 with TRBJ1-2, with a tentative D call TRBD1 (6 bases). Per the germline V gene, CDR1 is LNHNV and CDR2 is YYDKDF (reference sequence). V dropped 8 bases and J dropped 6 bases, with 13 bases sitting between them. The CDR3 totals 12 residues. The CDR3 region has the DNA TGTGCCACCGGAATGGGGGCTGATGGCTACACCTTC. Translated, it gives CATGMGADGYTF. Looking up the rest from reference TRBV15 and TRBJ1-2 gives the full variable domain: DAMVIQNPRYQVTQFGKPVTLSCSQTLNHNVMYWYQQKSSQAPKLLFHYYDKDFNNEADTPDNFQSRRPNTSFCFLDIRSPGLGDTAMYLCATGMGADGYTFGSGTRLTVV.

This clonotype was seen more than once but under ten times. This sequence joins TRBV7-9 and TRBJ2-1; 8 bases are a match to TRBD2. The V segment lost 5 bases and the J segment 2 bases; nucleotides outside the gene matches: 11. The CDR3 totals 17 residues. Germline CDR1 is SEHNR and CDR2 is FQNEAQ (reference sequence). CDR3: CASSLKRERGPYNEQFF. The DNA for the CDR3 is TGTGCCAGCAGCCTGAAGAGGGAGCGGGGGCCCTACAATGAGCAGTTCTTC.

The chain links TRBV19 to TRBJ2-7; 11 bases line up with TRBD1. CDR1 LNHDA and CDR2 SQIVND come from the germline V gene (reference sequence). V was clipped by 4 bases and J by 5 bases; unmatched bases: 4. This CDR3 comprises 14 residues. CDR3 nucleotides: TGTGCCAGTAGTACGGGACAGGGGGAGGACGAGCAGTACTTC. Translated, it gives CASSTGQGEDEQYF.

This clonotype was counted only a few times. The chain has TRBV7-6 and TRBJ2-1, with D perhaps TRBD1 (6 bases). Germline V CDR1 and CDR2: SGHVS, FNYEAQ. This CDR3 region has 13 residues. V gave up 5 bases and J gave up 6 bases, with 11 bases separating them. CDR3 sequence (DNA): TGTGCCAGCAGCCTCGGGGACATCAATGAGCAGTTCTTC. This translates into CASSLGDINEQFF.

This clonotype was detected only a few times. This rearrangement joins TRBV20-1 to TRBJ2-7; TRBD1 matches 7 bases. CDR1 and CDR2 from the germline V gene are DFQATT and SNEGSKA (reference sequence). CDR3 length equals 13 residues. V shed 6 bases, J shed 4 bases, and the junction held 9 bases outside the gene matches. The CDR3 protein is CSAPGRGLYEQYF. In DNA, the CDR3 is TGCAGTGCCCCGGGCAGGGGGTTATACGAGCAGTACTTC.

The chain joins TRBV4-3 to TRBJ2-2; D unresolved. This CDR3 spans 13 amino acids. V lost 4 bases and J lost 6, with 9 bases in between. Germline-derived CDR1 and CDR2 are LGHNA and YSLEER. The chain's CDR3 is CASSLERSGELFF. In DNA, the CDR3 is TGCGCCAGCAGCCTAGAGAGATCCGGGGAGCTGTTTTTT.

The CDR3 loop reads CATSDDRQPQHF. DNA for the CDR3: TGTGCCACCTCTGATGACCGGCAGCCCCAGCATTTT. The genes are TRBV6-2 or TRBV6-3 and TRBJ1-5; the D is unclear. The CDR3 is 12 residues long. Germline loops: CDR1 MNHEY, CDR2 SVGEGT. Trimming took off 10 bases at V and 7 bases at J, with 14 bases between the two ends.

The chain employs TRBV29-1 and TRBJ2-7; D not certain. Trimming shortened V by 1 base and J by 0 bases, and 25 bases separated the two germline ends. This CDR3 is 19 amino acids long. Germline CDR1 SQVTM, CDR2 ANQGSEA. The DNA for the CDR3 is TGCAGCGTTGAAGGGGCTGTCTGGCCTGACGGCCAGAGCTCCTACGAGCAGTACTTC. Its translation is CSVEGAVWPDGQSSYEQYF.

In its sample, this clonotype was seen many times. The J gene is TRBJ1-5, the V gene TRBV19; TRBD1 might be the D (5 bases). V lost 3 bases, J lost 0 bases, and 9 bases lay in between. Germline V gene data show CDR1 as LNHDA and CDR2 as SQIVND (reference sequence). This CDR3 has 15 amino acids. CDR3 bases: TGTGCCAGTAGTATCTCCGACAGTAGCAATCAGCCCCAGCATTTT. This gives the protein CASSISDSSNQPQHF.

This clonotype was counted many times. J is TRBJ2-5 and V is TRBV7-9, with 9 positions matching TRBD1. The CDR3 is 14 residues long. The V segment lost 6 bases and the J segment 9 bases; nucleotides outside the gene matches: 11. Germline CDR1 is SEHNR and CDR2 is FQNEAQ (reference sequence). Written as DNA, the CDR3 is TGTGCCAGCAGGCGGGGACAGGGCGCCGGGTCCCAGTACTTC. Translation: CASRRGQGAGSQYF.

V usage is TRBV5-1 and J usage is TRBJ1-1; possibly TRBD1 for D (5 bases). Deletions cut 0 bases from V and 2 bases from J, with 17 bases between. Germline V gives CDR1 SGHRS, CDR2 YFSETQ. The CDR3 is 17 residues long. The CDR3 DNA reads TGCGCCAGCAGCTTGGCGGGGGGTCGTGCGTCTAACACTGAAGCTTTCTTT. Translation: CASSLAGGRASNTEAFF.